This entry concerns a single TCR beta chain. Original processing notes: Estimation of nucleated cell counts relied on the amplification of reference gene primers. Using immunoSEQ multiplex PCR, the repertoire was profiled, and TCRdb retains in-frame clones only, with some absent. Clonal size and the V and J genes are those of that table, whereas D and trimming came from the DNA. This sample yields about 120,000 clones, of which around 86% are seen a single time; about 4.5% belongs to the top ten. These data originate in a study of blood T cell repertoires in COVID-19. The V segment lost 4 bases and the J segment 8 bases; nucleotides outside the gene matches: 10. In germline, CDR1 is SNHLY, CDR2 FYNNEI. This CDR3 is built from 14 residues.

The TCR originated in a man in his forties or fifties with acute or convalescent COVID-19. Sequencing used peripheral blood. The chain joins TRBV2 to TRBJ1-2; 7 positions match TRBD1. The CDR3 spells CASSGDTGAGGYTF. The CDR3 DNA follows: TGTGCCAGCAGTGGCGATACAGGGGCGGGCGGCTACACCTTC.